The rows below give T cell receptor beta chains drawn from one sample of a study of cytomegalovirus exposure and HLA in healthy donors. Some clones are missing from TCRdb's copy, which holds only in-frame ones; the method was immunoSEQ multiplex PCR. Of about 140,000 clones in the sample, more than 75% were seen once. Sequences were obtained from PBMCs. These receptor sequences come from a man aged 35 to 55 in good health and CMV-seronegative. Each CDR3 is given with its conserved first and last residue. The D gene is left open where the match is weak. Clone size is shown for a subset of rows, as once, few, many or a class of expanded clone.

size | J | D | V | DNA | CDR3
once | TRBJ2-1 | TRBD2 | TRBV7-7 | TGTGCCAGCAGCCAGGGACTAGCGGGAGTCCATGAGCAGTTCTTC | CASSQGLAGVHEQFF
once | TRBJ2-3 | NA | TRBV19 | TGTGCCAGTAGTTGGGGGCTTAGCGCCACAGATACGCAGTATTTT | CASSWGLSATDTQYF
once | TRBJ1-2 | TRBD1 | TRBV6-5 | TGTGCCAGCAGTGCGCCCGGACAGGGGTCTGGCTACACCTTC | CASSAPGQGSGYTF
NA | TRBJ2-1 | TRBD2 | TRBV6-4 | TGTGCCGGCAGTGATAGCGGGATAAGAGATGAGCAGTTCTTC | CAGSDSGIRDEQFF
few | TRBJ2-2 | NA | TRBV29-1 | TGCAGCGTTGAGAAGGGGGCGAACACCGGGGAGCTGTTTTTT | CSVEKGANTGELFF
NA | TRBJ2-1 | TRBD2 | TRBV11-2 | TGTGCCAGCAGCGCTATTAGCGGGGGCCCCAATGAGCAGTTCTTC | CASSAISGGPNEQFF
NA | TRBJ2-3 | TRBD1 | TRBV15 | TGTGCCACCGGAGGAGACAGGGGTTTGATTGCAGATACGCAGTATTTT | CATGGDRGLIADTQYF
NA | TRBJ2-2 | TRBD2 | TRBV4-2 | TGTGCCAGCAGCCAAGAAGGTCTTCGGCTAGCGGGAGGCCCAGACACCGGGGAGCTGTTTTTT | CASSQEGLRLAGGPDTGELFF
NA | TRBJ2-3 | TRBD2 | TRBV6-5 | TGTGCCAGCAGTTTAGCGGGGCGCACAGATACGCAGTATTTT | CASSLAGRTDTQYF
NA | TRBJ1-1 | NA | TRBV27 | TGTGCCAGCAGGTCCGGGAGGAACACTGAAGCTTTCTTT | CASRSGRNTEAFF
NA | TRBJ2-7 | TRBD1 | TRBV5-6 | TGTGCCAGCAGCTTGACAGGGGTGGACGAGCAGTACTTC | CASSLTGVDEQYF
few | TRBJ2-3 | TRBD2 | TRBV19 | TGTGCCAGTAGTTTCGGGGGGAGCTACGATACGCAGTATTTT | CASSFGGSYDTQYF
NA | TRBJ2-3 | NA | TRBV29-1 | TGCAGCGTAGGAACAGGATACGAAGGGACAGATACGCAGTATTTT | CSVGTGYEGTDTQYF
NA | TRBJ2-3 | NA | TRBV28 | TGTGCCAGCAAGGACAGAGTCACTAGCACAGATACGCAGTATTTT | CASKDRVTSTDTQYF
NA | TRBJ2-1 | TRBD1 | TRBV29-1 | TGCAGCGTTGAAGGGGACAGGGCCTACAATGAGCAGTTCTTC | CSVEGDRAYNEQFF
NA | TRBJ2-2 | NA | TRBV27 | TGTGCCAGCAGGGGGGGGGCTACGAACACCGGGGAGCTGTTTTTT | CASRGGATNTGELFF
few | TRBJ1-5 | NA | TRBV27 | TGTGCCAGCAACTCTCGGGGTAGCAATCAGCCCCAGCATTTT | CASNSRGSNQPQHF
NA | TRBJ2-2 | TRBD2 | TRBV7-6 | TGTGCCAGCAGCCGACTAGCGGGAAATAATCCCCTCGGGAACACCGGGGAGCTGTTTTTT | CASSRLAGNNPLGNTGELFF
once | TRBJ1-6 | TRBD1 | TRBV6-5 | TGTGCCAGCAGTTATGAGACAGGGGTATCACCCCTCCACTTT | CASSYETGVSPLHF
NA | TRBJ1-5 | NA | TRBV2 | TGTGCCAGTGGGGGGAGGGGCTATAGCAATCAGCCCCAGCATTTT | CASGGRGYSNQPQHF
NA | TRBJ1-6 | TRBD1 | TRBV6-1 | TGTGCCAGCAGGGTGGGACAGGGCAATTCACCCCTCCACTTT | CASRVGQGNSPLHF
NA | TRBJ2-1 | NA | TRBV5-1 | TGCGCCAGCAGCTTGGATGGGGGCTCGCCCTACAATGAGCAGTTCTTC | CASSLDGGSPYNEQFF
NA | TRBJ2-2 | TRBD1 | TRBV29-1 | TGCAGCGTGGGGACAGGAACGAACACCGGGGAGCTGTTTTTT | CSVGTGTNTGELFF
once | TRBJ2-3 | TRBD2 | TRBV13 | TGTGCCAGCAGCTTACTCCTAGCGGGGGGGCCCACAGATACGCAGTATTTT | CASSLLLAGGPTDTQYF
NA | TRBJ2-7 | TRBD2 | TRBV5-6 | TGTGCCAGCAGCCGCCCCCACGAGGCGGGGGGGTACGAGCAGTACTTC | CASSRPHEAGGYEQYF
NA | TRBJ2-5 | TRBD1 | TRBV5-4 | TGTGCCAGCAGCTTGTCGGACAGGGCATCTAAGGAGACCCAGTACTTC | CASSLSDRASKETQYF
NA | TRBJ1-1 | TRBD1 | TRBV7-6 | TGTGCCAGCAGCTTAGGGGGACAGGGGGTAAACACTGAAGCTTTCTTT | CASSLGGQGVNTEAFF
NA | TRBJ2-6 | NA | TRBV9 | TGTGCCAGCAGCGTAGAAATCCCCGGACACCTTATCTCTGGGGCCAACGGCCTGACTTTC | CASSVEIPGHLISGANGLTF
once | TRBJ2-5 | NA | TRBV28 | TGTGCCAGCAGTAAATGGGACACGCAAGAGACCCAGTACTTC | CASSKWDTQETQYF
NA | TRBJ1-1 | TRBD1 | TRBV5-1 | TGCGCCAGCAGCTGGGAACAGGGGATGAACACTGAAGCTTTCTTT | CASSWEQGMNTEAFF
few | TRBJ2-7 | TRBD2 | TRBV5-1 | TGCGCCAGCAGCTTGGGGACTAGCGGGGTCGAGCAGTACTTC | CASSLGTSGVEQYF
NA | TRBJ2-3 | TRBD2 | TRBV23-1 | TGCGCCAGCAGTCCCCCCTTTGCGGGAGGGGGAGGGGATACGCAGTATTTT | CASSPPFAGGGGDTQYF
NA | TRBJ1-1 | TRBD1 | TRBV19 | TGTGCCGCATCCGGAGGACAGGGGGTTAAGGTTAATGAAGCTTTCTTT | CAASGGQGVKVNEAFF
NA | TRBJ1-6 | NA | TRBV10-3 | TGTGCCATCAGTGAGTCTGGGGGGGCGGGAGATTCACCCCTCCACTTT | CAISESGGAGDSPLHF
once | TRBJ2-7 | NA | TRBV6-1 | TGTGCCAGCTCGACGGGGAGCTCCTACGAGCAGTACTTC | CASSTGSSYEQYF
NA | TRBJ2-5 | NA | TRBV13 | TGTGCCAGCAGTCGTAGACAGATATTACAAGAGACCCAGTACTTC | CASSRRQILQETQYF
NA | TRBJ1-6 | NA | TRBV9 | TGTGCCAGCAGCCCCCATGTGAGGGCCGATAATTCACCCCTCCACTTT | CASSPHVRADNSPLHF
NA | TRBJ1-2 | TRBD1 | TRBV19 | TGTGCCAGTAGCCGGACAGGGGCAGGCTATGGCTACACCTTC | CASSRTGAGYGYTF
few | TRBJ2-4 | NA | TRBV2 | TGTGCCAGCAGTGATCCCGGGGAGCCGTCGGACATTCAGTACTTC | CASSDPGEPSDIQYF
few | TRBJ2-1 | NA | TRBV6-6 | TGTGCCAGCTGGGCGGAGGTCCCCTACAATGAGCAGTTCTTC | CASWAEVPYNEQFF
NA | TRBJ1-2 | NA | TRBV11-1 | TGTGCCAGCAGCTCCCCTCCCGGGGGGCCTCATGGCTACACCTTC | CASSSPPGGPHGYTF
NA | TRBJ2-7 | TRBD1 | TRBV28 | TGTGCCAGCAGTGGGATCCGGGACAGCACCTACGAGCAGTACTTC | CASSGIRDSTYEQYF
NA | TRBJ2-5 | TRBD2 | TRBV5-6 | TGTGCCAGCAGCTTGGTGCCAGAGGGAGGGGAGACCCAGTACTTC | CASSLVPEGGETQYF
few | TRBJ2-7 | NA | TRBV28 | TGTGCCAGCAGGGGTCGGAGGGCCGGCTACGAGCAGTACTTC | CASRGRRAGYEQYF
few | TRBJ2-2 | TRBD2 | TRBV4-2 | TGTGCCAGCAGCCAAGATGGGACTAGCGCCACCGGGGAGCTGTTTTTT | CASSQDGTSATGELFF
NA | TRBJ1-4 | TRBD1 | TRBV10-3 | TGTGCCATCAGTGAGTCCACAGGGGGCGACGAAAAACTGTTTTTT | CAISESTGGDEKLFF
NA | TRBJ2-5 | TRBD2 | TRBV7-2 | TGTGCCAGCAGCGCACAGGGGACTAGCGGACAAGAGACCCAGTACTTC | CASSAQGTSGQETQYF
NA | TRBJ2-5 | NA | TRBV16 | TGTGCCAGCAGCCAATGGAGACAAGAGACCCAGTACTTC | CASSQWRQETQYF
NA | TRBJ1-5 | NA | TRBV6-1 | TGTGCCAGCAGTGACAGGGCGAATCAGCCCCAGCATTTT | CASSDRANQPQHF
few | TRBJ1-2 | TRBD1 | TRBV6-4 | TGTGCCAGCAGTGACTCGGGACAGGGCAGTGGCTACACCTTC | CASSDSGQGSGYTF
NA | TRBJ1-1 | NA | TRBV15 | TGTGCCACCCCCCCGACCCCTCGGGACACTGAAGCTTTCTTT | CATPPTPRDTEAFF
NA | TRBJ1-1 | TRBD1 | TRBV5-6 | TGTGCCAGCAGCCGACATATGGGACAGGGGAACACTGAAGCTTTCTTT | CASSRHMGQGNTEAFF
NA | TRBJ2-2 | TRBD2 | TRBV27 | TGTGCCAGCAGTTTAGTACTAGCGGGGGGGCCAGGGACCGGGGAGCTGTTTTTT | CASSLVLAGGPGTGELFF
NA | TRBJ1-5 | NA | TRBV19 | TGTGCCAGTAGCCCCGACAGGCGCAATCAGCCCCAGCATTTT | CASSPDRRNQPQHF
NA | TRBJ1-6 | TRBD1 | TRBV11-3 | TGTGCCAGCAGCACCGGGACAGTAAATTCACCCCTCCACTTT | CASSTGTVNSPLHF